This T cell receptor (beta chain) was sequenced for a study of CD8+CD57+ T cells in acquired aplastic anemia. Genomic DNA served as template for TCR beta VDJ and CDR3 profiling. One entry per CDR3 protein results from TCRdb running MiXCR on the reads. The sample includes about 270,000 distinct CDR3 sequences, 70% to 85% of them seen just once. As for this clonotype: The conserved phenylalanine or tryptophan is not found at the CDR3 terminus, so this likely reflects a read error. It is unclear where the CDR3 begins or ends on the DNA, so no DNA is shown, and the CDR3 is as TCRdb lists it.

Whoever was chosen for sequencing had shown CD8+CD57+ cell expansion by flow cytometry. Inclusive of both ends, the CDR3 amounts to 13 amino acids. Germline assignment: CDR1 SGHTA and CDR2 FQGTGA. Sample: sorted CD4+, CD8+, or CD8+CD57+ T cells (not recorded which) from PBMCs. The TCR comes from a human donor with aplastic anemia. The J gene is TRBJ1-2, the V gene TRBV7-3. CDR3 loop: CASSCKRSGGYTE.